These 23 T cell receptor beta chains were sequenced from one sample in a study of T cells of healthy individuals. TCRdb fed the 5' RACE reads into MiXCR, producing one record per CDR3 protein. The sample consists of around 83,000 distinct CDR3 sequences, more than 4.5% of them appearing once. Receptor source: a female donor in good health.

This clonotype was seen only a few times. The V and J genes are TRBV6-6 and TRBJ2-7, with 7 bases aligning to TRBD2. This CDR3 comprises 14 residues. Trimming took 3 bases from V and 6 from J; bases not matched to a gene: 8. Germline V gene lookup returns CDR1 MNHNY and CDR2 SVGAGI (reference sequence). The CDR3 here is CASSYRREFPEQYF. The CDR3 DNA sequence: TGTGCCAGCAGTTATCGGCGGGAGTTTCCCGAGCAGTACTTC.

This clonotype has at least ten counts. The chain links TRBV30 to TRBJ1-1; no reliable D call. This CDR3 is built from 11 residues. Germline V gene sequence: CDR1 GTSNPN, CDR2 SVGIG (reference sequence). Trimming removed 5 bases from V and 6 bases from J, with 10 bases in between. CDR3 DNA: TGTGCCTGGCAGCCCAGATCTGAAGCTTTCTTT. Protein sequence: CAWQPRSEAFF.

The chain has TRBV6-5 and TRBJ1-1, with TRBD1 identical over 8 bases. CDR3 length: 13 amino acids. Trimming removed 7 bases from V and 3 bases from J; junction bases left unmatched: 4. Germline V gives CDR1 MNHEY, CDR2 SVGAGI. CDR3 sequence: CASTDRGDTEAFF. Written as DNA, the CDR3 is TGTGCCAGCACCGACAGGGGTGACACTGAAGCTTTCTTT.

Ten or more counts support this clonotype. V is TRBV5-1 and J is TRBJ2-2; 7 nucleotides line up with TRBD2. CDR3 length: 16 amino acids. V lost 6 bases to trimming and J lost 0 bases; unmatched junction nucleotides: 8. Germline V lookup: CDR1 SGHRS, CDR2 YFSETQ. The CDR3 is CASIPSAGTNTGELFF. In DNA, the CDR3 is TGCGCCAGCATCCCCTCAGCGGGGACGAACACCGGGGAGCTGTTTTTT.

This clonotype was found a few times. DNA for the CDR3: TGTGCCAGCAGAATCGGGATACCCTACGAGCAGTACTTC. It codes for CASRIGIPYEQYF. This chain links TRBV6-2 or TRBV6-3 with TRBJ2-7, with D maybe TRBD2 (5 bases). CDR3 length: 13 residues. Looked up from germline, CDR1 is MNHEY and CDR2 is SVGEGT. V gave up 6 bases and J gave up 2 bases, with 11 bases separating them.

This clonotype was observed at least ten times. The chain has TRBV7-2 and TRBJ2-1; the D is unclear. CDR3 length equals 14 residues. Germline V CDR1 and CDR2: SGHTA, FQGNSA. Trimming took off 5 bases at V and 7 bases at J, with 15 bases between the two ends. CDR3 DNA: TGTGCCAGCAGCCCACTTGCAGTAGGGAATGAGCAGTTCTTC. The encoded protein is CASSPLAVGNEQFF. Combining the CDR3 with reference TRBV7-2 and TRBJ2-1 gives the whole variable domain GAGVSQSPSNKVTEKGKDVELRCDPISGHTALYWYRQSLGQGLEFLIYFQGNSAPDKSGLPSDRFSAERTGGSVSTLTIQRTQQEDSAVYLCASSPLAVGNEQFFGPGTRLTVL.

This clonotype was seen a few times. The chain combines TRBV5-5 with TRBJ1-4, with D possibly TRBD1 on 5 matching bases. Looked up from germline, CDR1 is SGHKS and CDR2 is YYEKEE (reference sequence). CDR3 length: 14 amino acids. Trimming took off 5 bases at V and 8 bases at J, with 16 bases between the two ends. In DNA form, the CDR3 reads TGTGCCAGCAGTCGGGACTTGACTAGGGAAAAACTGTTTTTT. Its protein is CASSRDLTREKLFF.

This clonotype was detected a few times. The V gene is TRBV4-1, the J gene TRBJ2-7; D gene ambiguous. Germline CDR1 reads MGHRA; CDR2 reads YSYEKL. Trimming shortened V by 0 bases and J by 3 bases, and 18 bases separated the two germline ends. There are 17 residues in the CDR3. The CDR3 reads CASSQDLIGRKFYEQYF. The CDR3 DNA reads TGCGCCAGCAGCCAAGATCTTATTGGGCGGAAATTCTACGAGCAGTACTTC.

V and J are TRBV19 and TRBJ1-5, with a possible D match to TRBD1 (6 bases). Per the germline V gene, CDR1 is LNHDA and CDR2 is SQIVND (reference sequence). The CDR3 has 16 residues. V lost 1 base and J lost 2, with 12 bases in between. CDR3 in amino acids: CASSIVGGRGNQPQHF. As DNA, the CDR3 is TGTGCCAGTAGTATAGTTGGGGGGCGCGGCAATCAGCCCCAGCATTTT.

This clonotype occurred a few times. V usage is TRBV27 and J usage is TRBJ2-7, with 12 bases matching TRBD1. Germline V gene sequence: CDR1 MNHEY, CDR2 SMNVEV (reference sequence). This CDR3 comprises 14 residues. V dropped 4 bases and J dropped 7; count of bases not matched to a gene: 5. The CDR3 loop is CASSSGQGAWEQYF. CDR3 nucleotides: TGTGCCAGCAGTTCGGGACAGGGGGCGTGGGAGCAGTACTTC.

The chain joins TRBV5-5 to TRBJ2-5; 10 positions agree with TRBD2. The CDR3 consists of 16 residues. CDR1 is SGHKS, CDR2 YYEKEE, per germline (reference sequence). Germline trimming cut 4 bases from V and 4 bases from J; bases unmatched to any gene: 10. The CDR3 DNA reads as TGTGCCAGCAGCCCGGGTTGGCTAGCGGGAGCAGAGACCCAGTACTTC. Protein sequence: CASSPGWLAGAETQYF.

This CDR3 is CASSLTQGGPQETQYF. The DNA of the CDR3 is TGTGCCAGCAGCTTGACCCAAGGGGGACCCCAAGAGACCCAGTACTTC. The chain employs TRBV7-9 and TRBJ2-5; possible D gene TRBD1, 6 bases. Trimming took off 3 bases at V and 1 base at J, with 15 bases between the two ends. This CDR3 region has 16 residues. The germline gives CDR1 SEHNR, CDR2 FQNEAQ (reference sequence).

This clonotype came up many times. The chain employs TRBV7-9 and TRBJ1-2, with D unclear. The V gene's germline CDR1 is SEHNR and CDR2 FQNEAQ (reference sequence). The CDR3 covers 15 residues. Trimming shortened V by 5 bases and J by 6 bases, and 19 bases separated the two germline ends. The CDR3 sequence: CASSPSPGSVDGYTF. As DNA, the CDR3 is TGTGCCAGCAGCCCAAGCCCAGGCTCGGTCGATGGCTACACCTTC.

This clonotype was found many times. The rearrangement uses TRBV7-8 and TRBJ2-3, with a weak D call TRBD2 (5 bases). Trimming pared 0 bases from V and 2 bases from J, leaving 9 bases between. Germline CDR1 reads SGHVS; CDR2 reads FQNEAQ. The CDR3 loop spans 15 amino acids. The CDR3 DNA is TGTGCCAGCAGCTTAGCGGGAGTCTCCACAGATACGCAGTATTTT. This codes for CASSLAGVSTDTQYF.

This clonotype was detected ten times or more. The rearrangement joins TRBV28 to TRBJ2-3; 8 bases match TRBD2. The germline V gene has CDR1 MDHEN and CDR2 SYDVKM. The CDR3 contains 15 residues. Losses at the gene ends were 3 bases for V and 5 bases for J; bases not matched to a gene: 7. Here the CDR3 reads CASSLGTSSRDTQYF. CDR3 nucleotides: TGTGCCAGCAGTTTGGGGACTAGTAGTCGAGATACGCAGTATTTT.

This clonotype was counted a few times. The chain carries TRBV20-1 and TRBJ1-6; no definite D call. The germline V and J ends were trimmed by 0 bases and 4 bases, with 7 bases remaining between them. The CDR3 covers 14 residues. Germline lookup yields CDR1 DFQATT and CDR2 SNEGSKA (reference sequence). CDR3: CSAREGDYNSPLHF. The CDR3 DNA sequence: TGCAGTGCTAGAGAGGGCGATTATAATTCACCCCTCCACTTT.

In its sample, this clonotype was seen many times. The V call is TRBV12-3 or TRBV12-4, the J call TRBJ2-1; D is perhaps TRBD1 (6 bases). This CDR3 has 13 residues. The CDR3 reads CSMARGRRNEQFF. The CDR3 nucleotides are TGTTCGATGGCCAGGGGCCGAAGGAATGAGCAGTTCTTC.

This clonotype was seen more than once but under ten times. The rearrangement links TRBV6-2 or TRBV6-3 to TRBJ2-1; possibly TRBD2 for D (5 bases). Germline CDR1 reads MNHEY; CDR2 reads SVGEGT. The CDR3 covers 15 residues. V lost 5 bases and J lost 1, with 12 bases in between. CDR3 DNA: TGTGCCAGCAGTGCTCCTAGCACTTCCTACAATGAGCAGTTCTTC. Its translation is CASSAPSTSYNEQFF.

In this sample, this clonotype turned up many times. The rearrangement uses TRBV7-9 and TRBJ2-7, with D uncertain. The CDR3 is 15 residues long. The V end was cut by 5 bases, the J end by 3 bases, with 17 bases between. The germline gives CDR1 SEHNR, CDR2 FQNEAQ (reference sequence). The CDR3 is CASSRVGKRDYEQYF. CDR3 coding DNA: TGTGCCAGCAGCCGAGTGGGGAAAAGGGACTACGAGCAGTACTTC.

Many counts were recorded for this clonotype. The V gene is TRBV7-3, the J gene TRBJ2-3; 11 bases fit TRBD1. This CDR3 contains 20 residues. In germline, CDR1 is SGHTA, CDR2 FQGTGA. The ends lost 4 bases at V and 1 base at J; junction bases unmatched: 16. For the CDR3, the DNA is TGTGCCAGCAGCTCTACACCAGGGACAGGGGGAGGGAGCGGCACAGATACGCAGTATTTT. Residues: CASSSTPGTGGGSGTDTQYF.

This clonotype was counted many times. The CDR3 sequence is CASSQVLGTGDVGYTF. Here the CDR3 DNA reads TGCGCCAGCAGCCAAGTACTAGGGACAGGTGATGTTGGCTACACCTTC. The genes are TRBV4-1 and TRBJ1-2, with 8 positions matching TRBD1. This CDR3 is built from 16 residues. CDR1 MGHRA and CDR2 YSYEKL come from the germline V gene. Trimming at V came to 1 base and at J to 7 bases, leaving 11 bases not matched to a gene.

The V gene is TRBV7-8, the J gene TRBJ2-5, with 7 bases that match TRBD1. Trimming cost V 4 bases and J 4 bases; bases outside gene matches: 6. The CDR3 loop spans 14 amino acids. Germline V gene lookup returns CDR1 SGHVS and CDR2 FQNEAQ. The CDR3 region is CASSSPRDRETQYF. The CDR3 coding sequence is TGTGCCAGCAGCTCCCCCCGGGACAGAGAGACCCAGTACTTC. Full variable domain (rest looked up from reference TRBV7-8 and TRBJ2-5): GAGVSQSPRYKVAKRGQDVALRCDPISGHVSLFWYQQALGQGPEFLTYFQNEAQLDKSGLPSDRFFAERPEGSVSTLKIQRTQQEDSAVYLCASSSPRDRETQYFGPGTRLLVL.

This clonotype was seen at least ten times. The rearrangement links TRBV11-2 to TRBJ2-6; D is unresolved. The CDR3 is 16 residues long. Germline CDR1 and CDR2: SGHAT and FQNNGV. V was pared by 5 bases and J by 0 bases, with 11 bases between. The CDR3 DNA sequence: TGTGCCAGCAGCCCGGGTCCCTACTCTGGGGCCAACGTCCTGACTTTC. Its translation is CASSPGPYSGANVLTF.